The TCR beta chain under discussion was sequenced for a study of blood T cell repertoires in COVID-19. The overall study: The origin of the acute and convalescent COVID-19 samples was the United States, Italy and Spain.

Germline V gene lookup returns CDR1 SEHNR and CDR2 FQNEAQ (reference sequence). This CDR3 is built from 13 residues. Deletions cut 5 bases from V and 7 bases from J, with 12 bases between. Authors' analysis steps: Estimation of nucleated cell counts relied on the amplification of reference gene primers. Sequencing was performed with immunoSEQ multiplex PCR; in TCRdb, only in-frame clones are kept and a portion is missing. D and trimming come from the DNA, and the V and J calls and clone size come from that table. The data contain tens of thousands of clones, approximately 85% of them seen just once; the ten biggest clones take up roughly 9.7%.

V and J are TRBV7-9 and TRBJ1-5, with D possibly being TRBD1 (6 bases). The receptor's source is a human donor in a cohort sampled during active COVID-19. The sequenced material came from peripheral blood. Here the CDR3 reads CASSNSGVQPQHF. CDR3 DNA: TGTGCCAGCAGCAACTCAGGGGTCCAGCCCCAGCATTTT. Variable domain in full (rest from reference TRBV7-9 and TRBJ1-5): DTGVSQNPRHKITKRGQNVTFRCDPISEHNRLYWYRQTLGQGPEFLTYFQNEAQLEKSRLLSDRFSAERPKGSFSTLEIQRTEQGDSAMYLCASSNSGVQPQHFGDGTRLSIL.